This section outlines one T cell receptor beta chain sequence together with its context. Per the original methods: Estimation of nucleated cell counts relied on the amplification of reference gene primers. Some clones are missing from TCRdb's copy, which holds only in-frame ones; the method was immunoSEQ multiplex PCR. Clonal size and the V and J genes are those of that table, whereas D and trimming came from the DNA. The table includes about 200,000 clones, 80% to 90% detected once. The CDR3 is 14 amino acids. Germline CDR1 is SGHNT and CDR2 is YYREEE (reference sequence). The ends were cut back, 4 bases at V and 4 bases at J, with 14 bases in the middle. The sample belongs to a study of blood T cell repertoires in COVID-19. Across the whole study: Whether acute or convalescent, the COVID-19 samples came from the United States, Italy and Spain.

Sample: peripheral blood. The source of this sequence is a woman older than 75 with acute or convalescent COVID-19. The rearrangement uses TRBV5-4 and TRBJ1-2; no reliable D call. CDR3 bases: TGTGCCAGCAGCCTCCTGTCCACGGGCTATGGCTACACCTTC. Translation gives CASSLLSTGYGYTF.